Below, 9 T cell receptor beta chains from the same sample are listed, as sequenced in a study of T cell responses to AZD1222 COVID-19 vaccine. Profiling relied on immunoSEQ multiplex PCR, and the TCRdb table lists in-frame clones only, not all of them. The sample lists about 120,000 clones, about 86% occurring once. This material consisted of peripheral blood, taken on day 0 of AZD1222 vaccination. These receptor sequences come from an adult in good health.

CDR3 sequence (DNA): TGCGCCAGCAGCCCCCGGGACTATAGGGCCGAGCAGTACTTC. Protein product: CASSPRDYRAEQYF. The chain employs TRBV5-1 and TRBJ2-7, with 7 positions matching TRBD2. Germline V gives CDR1 SGHRS, CDR2 YFSETQ. After removal of 4 bases from V and 6 bases from J, the junction contained 10 bases not matched to a gene. The CDR3 totals 14 residues.

This clone came up many times. The chain's CDR3 is CASRGPFNYGYTF. CDR3 DNA: TGTGCCAGCAGGGGGCCATTTAACTATGGCTACACCTTC. The V gene is TRBV12-3 or TRBV12-4, the J gene TRBJ1-2; tentatively, D is TRBD1 (5 bases). The V end lost 6 bases, the J end lost 1 base, and 9 bases lay between the germline ends. This CDR3 comprises 13 residues.

This clone has a handful of counts. The rearrangement links TRBV7-9 to TRBJ2-2; the match to TRBD2 covers 7 bases. CDR3 length: 14 amino acids. Germline-derived CDR1 and CDR2 are SEHNR and FQNEAQ (reference sequence). The ends lost 2 bases at V and 6 bases at J; junction bases unmatched: 3. CDR3 DNA sequence: TGTGCCAGCAGCTTATATGCGGGAGCCGGGGAGCTGTTTTTT. Its translation: CASSLYAGAGELFF.

Comment on this clone: The junction shows a germline mismatch at one end, possibly a read error. Other DNA sequences from this sample encode an identical CDR3 as well. The J gene is TRBJ2-5, the V gene TRBV4-3; tentatively, D is TRBD1 or TRBD2 (6 bases each). The CDR3 runs 17 residues. Germline assignment: CDR1 LGHNA and CDR2 YSLEER. The CDR3: CASSQDAGQGRGETQYF. The CDR3, as DNA: TGCGCTAGCAGCCAAGATGCGGGGCAGGGGAGAGGCGAGACCCAGTACTTC.

The chain is built from TRBV7-9 and TRBJ2-7; 8 bases align to TRBD1. Germline CDR1 is SEHNR and CDR2 is FQNEAQ (reference sequence). CDR3 size: 13 residues. Losses at the gene ends were 3 bases for V and 6 bases for J; bases not matched to a gene: 4. The CDR3, as DNA: TGTGCCAGCAGCTTGCAGGGGGCCGGCGAGCAGTACTTC. Translation gives CASSLQGAGEQYF.

The chain links TRBV9 to TRBJ2-2, with D perhaps TRBD1 or TRBD2 (5 bases each). Germline loops: CDR1 SGDLS, CDR2 YYNGEE. This CDR3 has 16 residues. The V end was cut by 0 bases, the J end by 7 bases, with 16 bases between. The CDR3 sequence: CASSVVSWGSIGELFF. The CDR3 DNA is TGTGCCAGCAGCGTAGTGTCTTGGGGGTCTATCGGGGAGCTGTTTTTT. Variable domain in full (rest from reference TRBV9 and TRBJ2-2): DSGVTQTPKHLITATGQRVTLRCSPRSGDLSVYWYQQSLDQGLQFLIQYYNGEERAKGNILERFSAQQFPDLHSELNLSSLELGDSALYFCASSVVSWGSIGELFFGEGSRLTVL.

This clone was picked up one time. V usage is TRBV7-2 and J usage is TRBJ2-7; D may match TRBD1 or TRBD2 (5 bases each). There are 14 residues in the CDR3. The V gene's germline CDR1 is SGHTA and CDR2 FQGNSA. Trimming left V 6 bases short and J 1 base short, with 13 bases between. CDR3 nucleotides: TGTGCCAGCAGTACATGGGACGGATCCTACGAGCAGTACTTC. Translated, it gives CASSTWDGSYEQYF.

V is TRBV7-2 and J is TRBJ2-7; weak D call: TRBD2 (6 bases). Trimming left V 4 bases short and J 0 bases short, with 22 bases between. The CDR3 runs to 18 residues. Germline V gene sequence: CDR1 SGHTA, CDR2 FQGNSA. The CDR3 spells CASSYRPTRAGLSYEQYF. CDR3 coding DNA: TGTGCCAGCAGCTACAGACCAACCCGTGCGGGACTCTCCTACGAGCAGTACTTC.

The chain is built from TRBV14 and TRBJ1-1, with a weak D call TRBD1 (5 bases). Trimming took off 1 base at V and 4 bases at J, with 7 bases between the two ends. The CDR3 consists of 13 residues. Per the germline V gene, CDR1 is SGHDN and CDR2 is FVKESK. The CDR3 coding sequence is TGTGCCAGCAGCCAAGTCGGGGGCACTGAAGCTTTCTTT. Its translation: CASSQVGGTEAFF.